Sequencing of this TCR beta chain was carried out in a study of blood T cell repertoires in COVID-19. Study background: Spain, Italy and the United States supplied samples that represented acute and convalescent COVID-19. The cDNA or gDNA used as material had been derived from T cells, B-cell-depleted T cells, or PBMCs.

The CDR3 is 15 residues long. The J segment lost 5 bases and the V segment lost 4 bases, leaving 7 bases of the junction unmatched. Per germline, CDR1 SGHKS and CDR2 YYEKEE (reference sequence). Per the original data handling: Amplification from reference gene primers served as the basis for estimated nucleated cell counts. Clones were read by immunoSEQ multiplex PCR, and TCRdb kept only the in-frame ones, dropping some. D and trimming come from the DNA, and the V and J calls and clone size come from that table. The profile shows 79,000 or so clones, approximately 86% of them singletons. J is TRBJ2-2 and V is TRBV5-5; TRBD1 aligns across 8 bases. Material: peripheral blood. This sequence was found in a human donor in a cohort sampled during active COVID-19. The DNA of the CDR3 is TGTGCCAGCAGCAACCAGGGGGCCAAGACCGGGGAGCTGTTTTTT. Encoded protein: CASSNQGAKTGELFF.